Presented here are 27 T cell receptor beta chains from one specimen sequenced in a study of OX40 agonist ivuxolimab in advanced cancers. Produced via immunoSEQ multiplex PCR; TCRdb's table is partial and in-frame only. This table has tens of thousands of clones, 75% to 95% appearing once. The specimen was CD4+ or CD8+ T cells sorted from blood, collected in a trial of the OX40 agonist ivuxolimab. Source of these receptors: an adult with an advanced solid tumor such as melanoma, head and neck, liver or kidney cancer.

The chain uses TRBV9 and TRBJ2-7; D remains ambiguous. V was cut by 0 bases and J by 5 bases, with 9 bases left in between. Germline V gene lookup returns CDR1 SGDLS and CDR2 YYNGEE. This CDR3 is 13 amino acids long. CDR3 nucleotides: TGTGCCAGCAGCGTAGGGGGTTGGGACGAGCAGTACTTC. Translated, it gives CASSVGGWDEQYF.

The rearrangement joins TRBV27 to TRBJ2-1; possibly TRBD2 for D (6 bases). Trimming shortened V by 7 bases and J by 5 bases, and 18 bases separated the two germline ends. Germline V gene lookup returns CDR1 MNHEY and CDR2 SMNVEV (reference sequence). This CDR3 has 15 residues. This CDR3 reads CASNPLSGHHNEQFF. The DNA of the CDR3 is TGTGCCAGCAACCCGCTTAGCGGCCACCACAATGAGCAGTTCTTC.

The CDR3 region has the DNA TGCGCCAGCAGCCAAGGATTCCTAGCGGGAGACGAGCAGTACTTC. Translated: CASSQGFLAGDEQYF. The chain uses TRBV4-1 and TRBJ2-7; 10 bases are shared with TRBD2. CDR3 length: 15 residues. After removal of 1 base from V and 5 bases from J, the junction contained 5 bases not matched to a gene. Germline V gene data show CDR1 as MGHRA and CDR2 as YSYEKL.

The J gene is TRBJ2-5, the V gene TRBV13, with D possibly TRBD2 on 5 matching bases. The CDR3 is made up of 15 amino acids. Per germline, CDR1 PRHDT and CDR2 FYEKMQ (reference sequence). Deletions cut 0 bases from V and 4 bases from J, with 12 bases between. Here the CDR3 reads CASSLGVARGETQYF. The CDR3 nucleotides are TGTGCCAGCAGCTTAGGCGTTGCCCGGGGAGAGACCCAGTACTTC.

V is TRBV4-1 and J is TRBJ2-1; D may be TRBD2 (5 bases). Germline V gives CDR1 MGHRA, CDR2 YSYEKL. This CDR3 has 15 residues. V was pared by 0 bases and J by 2 bases, with 8 bases between. The CDR3 region has the DNA TGCGCCAGCAGCCAAGATTTAGCGACCTACAATGAGCAGTTCTTC. Translated: CASSQDLATYNEQFF.

The count of this clone is one. CDR3 sequence: CASSLAPTGAEQYF. As DNA, the CDR3 is TGTGCCAGCAGCTTAGCCCCGACAGGGGCCGAGCAGTACTTC. The chain carries TRBV7-9 and TRBJ2-7, with 8 nucleotides matching TRBD1. The germline V gene has CDR1 SEHNR and CDR2 FQNEAQ (reference sequence). Trimming removed 0 bases from V and 6 bases from J; junction bases left unmatched: 4. This CDR3 region has 14 residues.

V usage is TRBV6-5 and J usage is TRBJ2-2; D possibly corresponds to TRBD1 (5 bases). V was cut by 0 bases and J by 4 bases, with 12 bases left in between. This CDR3 contains 16 residues. In germline, CDR1 is MNHEY, CDR2 SVGAGI. The chain's CDR3 is CASSYSDKSRTGELFF. As DNA, the CDR3 is TGTGCCAGCAGTTACTCGGACAAGTCTCGCACCGGGGAGCTGTTTTTT.

The chain uses TRBV6-6 and TRBJ2-5, with D uncertain. The CDR3 is 14 amino acids. Germline CDR1 and CDR2: MNHNY and SVGAGI (reference sequence). V lost 2 bases and J lost 1, with 8 bases in between. The CDR3 protein is CASSYTRPQETQYF. The CDR3 nucleotides are TGTGCCAGCAGTTACACGCGACCCCAAGAGACCCAGTACTTC.

This clone was recorded only once. V is TRBV30 and J is TRBJ1-1; TRBD1 might be the D (5 bases). Trimming removed 5 bases from V and 5 bases from J, with 12 bases in between. The CDR3 totals 12 residues. CDR1 GTSNPN and CDR2 SVGIG come from the germline V gene (reference sequence). CDR3 sequence (DNA): TGTGCCTGGGGATTAGGGGTTACTGAAGCTTTCTTT. This translates into CAWGLGVTEAFF.

The chain combines TRBV30 with TRBJ1-3; TRBD1 is a possible D gene (5 bases). Germline V gene sequence: CDR1 GTSNPN, CDR2 SVGIG (reference sequence). This CDR3 region has 18 residues. Trimming pared 0 bases from V and 2 bases from J, leaving 20 bases between. The CDR3 here is CAWSVRGRGVGAGNTIYF. CDR3 DNA sequence: TGTGCCTGGAGTGTACGGGGGAGAGGAGTTGGCGCTGGAAACACCATATATTTT.

This chain links TRBV2 with TRBJ2-1; D call uncertain. The CDR3 contains 16 residues. The V end was cut by 2 bases, the J end by 3 bases, with 14 bases between. CDR1 is SNHLY, CDR2 FYNNEI, per germline. This CDR3 reads CASSESPTVFYNEQFF. CDR3 DNA sequence: TGTGCCAGCAGTGAATCGCCGACGGTCTTCTACAATGAGCAGTTCTTC.

The V call is TRBV2, the J call TRBJ2-1; 11 positions agree with TRBD2. Trimming cost V 3 bases and J 9 bases; bases outside gene matches: 10. The germline V gene encodes CDR1 SNHLY and CDR2 FYNNEI. This CDR3 comprises 16 residues. This CDR3 is CASSENSGRAFGEQFF. CDR3 nucleotide sequence: TGTGCCAGCAGTGAGAATAGCGGGAGGGCCTTCGGTGAGCAGTTCTTC.

The gene calls are TRBV11-2 and TRBJ2-7, with 10 bases that match TRBD2. The CDR3 loop spans 15 amino acids. The J segment lost 2 bases and the V segment lost 0 bases, leaving 1 base of the junction unmatched. CDR1 is SGHAT, CDR2 FQNNGV, per germline. CDR3 nucleotide sequence: TGTGCCAGCAGCTTAGAACTAGCGGGGACCTACGAGCAGTACTTC. Its translation is CASSLELAGTYEQYF.

V is TRBV19 and J is TRBJ2-1; D not certain. The germline V gene encodes CDR1 LNHDA and CDR2 SQIVND (reference sequence). The germline V and J ends were trimmed by 2 bases and 6 bases, with 14 bases remaining between them. The CDR3 totals 15 residues. CDR3 DNA: TGTGCCAGTAGTATACAGGCTTACGGGTCCAATGAGCAGTTCTTC. Translating gives CASSIQAYGSNEQFF.

The chain links TRBV2 to TRBJ1-2; no firm D call. The germline gives CDR1 SNHLY, CDR2 FYNNEI. The V end was cut by 4 bases, the J end by 4 bases, with 13 bases between. The CDR3 runs to 14 residues. The CDR3 sequence: CASSGPGRSYGYTF. The CDR3 DNA sequence: TGTGCCAGCAGTGGGCCCGGCAGGAGCTATGGCTACACCTTC.

The chain uses TRBV6-1 and TRBJ2-7; 7 nucleotides line up with TRBD2. The germline V gene encodes CDR1 MNHNS and CDR2 SASEGT. V trimming: 3 bases; J trimming: 3 bases; junction bases outside the gene matches: 5. The CDR3 is made up of 14 amino acids. Written as DNA, the CDR3 is TGTGCCAGCAGTGATTGGACTAGGGGCTACGAGCAGTACTTC. It codes for CASSDWTRGYEQYF.

The chain links TRBV11-3 to TRBJ2-7; D remains ambiguous. The ends were cut back, 5 bases at V and 0 bases at J, with 14 bases in the middle. Looked up from germline, CDR1 is SGHNT and CDR2 is YENEEA. The CDR3 runs 15 residues. CDR3 protein: CASSPPRTSSYEQYF. CDR3 nucleotide sequence: TGTGCCAGCAGCCCCCCGCGGACGAGCTCCTACGAGCAGTACTTC.

This clone occurred once. V is TRBV9 and J is TRBJ1-1; no definite D call. The germline V gene has CDR1 SGDLS and CDR2 YYNGEE. Trimming left V 0 bases short and J 2 bases short, with 8 bases between. The CDR3 extends over 14 amino acids. DNA of the CDR3: TGTGCCAGCAGCGTAGGCGGGATTAACACTGAAGCTTTCTTT. Translated, it gives CASSVGGINTEAFF.

The chain couples TRBV7-8 to TRBJ2-1, with 8 bases matching TRBD2. J gave up 10 bases and V 5 bases, and 13 bases lay outside the gene matches. This CDR3 has 15 residues. From germline, CDR1 is SGHVS and CDR2 FQNEAQ. CDR3 in DNA: TGTGCCAGCAGCGGTAGCGGGACTCCCTTCGGGGAGCAGTTCTTC. Translation gives CASSGSGTPFGEQFF.

The V gene is TRBV7-9, the J gene TRBJ2-7; no firm D call. The CDR3 covers 16 residues. V gave up 0 bases and J gave up 7 bases, with 19 bases separating them. The germline V gene encodes CDR1 SEHNR and CDR2 FQNEAQ (reference sequence). The CDR3: CASSLAFGAPQVEQYF. The CDR3 nucleotides are TGTGCCAGCAGCTTAGCTTTCGGAGCTCCCCAGGTAGAGCAGTACTTC.

Of note for this clone: A far more abundant clone sits one base away, making this likely a read error. The chain is built from TRBV13 and TRBJ2-7; a possible D gene is TRBD2 (7 bases). The germline CDR1 and CDR2 sequences are PRHDT and FYEKMQ (reference sequence). The CDR3 runs to 15 residues. CDR3 nucleotide sequence: TGTGCCAGCCGCTTAGAAGGGGGGGGAGGCTACGAGCAGTACTTC. As protein: CASRLEGGGGYEQYF.

The chain uses TRBV29-1 and TRBJ1-5; 7 nucleotides line up with TRBD1. The CDR3 spans 14 residues. V gave up 5 bases and J gave up 1 base; unmatched junction bases: 5. Per germline, CDR1 SQVTM and CDR2 ANQGSEA. The CDR3 reads CSVPETGSNQPQHF. The CDR3 bases are TGCAGCGTTCCCGAGACAGGGAGCAATCAGCCCCAGCATTTT.

J is TRBJ2-3 and V is TRBV2; no reliable D call. V lost 0 bases, J lost 1 base, and 2 bases lay in between. The CDR3 runs to 13 residues. Germline V gene sequence: CDR1 SNHLY, CDR2 FYNNEI. CDR3 sequence reads: CASSEARTDTQYF. CDR3 in DNA: TGTGCCAGCAGTGAAGCGCGCACAGATACGCAGTATTTT.

The CDR3 protein is CASSQGLDSPSYEQYF. The CDR3 bases are TGTGCCAGCAGCCAAGGTCTGGACAGCCCCTCCTACGAGCAGTACTTC. The chain recombines TRBV7-9 with TRBJ2-7; tentative D call: TRBD1 (6 bases). The length of the CDR3 is 16 residues. Between the trimmed V and J ends, which lost 5 bases and 0 bases, there was a span of 17 bases. The germline V gene encodes CDR1 SEHNR and CDR2 FQNEAQ (reference sequence).

V gene TRBV11-2 combines with J gene TRBJ2-3; D ambiguous. V lost 5 bases and J lost 0, with 15 bases in between. CDR3 length: 16 amino acids. The germline CDR1 and CDR2 sequences are SGHAT and FQNNGV. The CDR3 bases are TGTGCCAGCAGCGACGGCGTCCACAGTAGCACAGATACGCAGTATTTT. It yields the protein CASSDGVHSSTDTQYF.

The gene calls are TRBV5-6 and TRBJ1-2, with 8 positions matching TRBD1. This CDR3 contains 15 residues. Germline V lookup: CDR1 SGHDT, CDR2 YYEEEE. V trimming: 0 bases; J trimming: 4 bases; junction bases outside the gene matches: 5. CDR3 amino acids: CASSLARGRSYGYTF. The CDR3 DNA reads TGTGCCAGCAGCTTGGCCAGGGGGCGTAGCTATGGCTACACCTTC.

J is TRBJ2-1 and V is TRBV9; 7 nucleotides align to TRBD2. The V gene end was trimmed by 4 bases and the J gene end by 2 bases; junction bases not matched to a gene: 12. The length of the CDR3 is 17 residues. CDR1 is SGDLS, CDR2 YYNGEE, per germline. The CDR3 bases are TGTGCCAGCAGCCTCCCCGTGGGTAGCGGGCCCTACAATGAGCAGTTCTTC. It is translated as CASSLPVGSGPYNEQFF.